The 18 T cell receptor beta chains listed next were all sequenced from one sample in a study of blood T cell repertoires in COVID-19 (dated by TCRdb to the early 2020s). The library relied on the immunoSEQ multiplex PCR assay. Not all clones reach the TCRdb copy of this immuneACCESS table, which keeps in-frame sequences only. Checked studies attribute under half of the gap to unresolved V genes and leave the rest unexplained. The sample yields fewer than 500,000 clones; around 90% were counted once. Approximately 0.92% of the sample is in the top ten clones. Sequenced sample: peripheral blood. The receptors come from a man between 18 and 29 years old with COVID-19, enrolled during active disease.

This chain joins TRBV6-6 and TRBJ1-3; a possible D gene is TRBD1 (6 bases). Germline CDR1 reads MNHNY; CDR2 reads SVGAGI (reference sequence). The V and J ends lost 6 bases and 8 bases respectively, with 44 bases between them. CDR3 size: 23 residues. In DNA form, the CDR3 reads TGTGCCAGCAGCTATCGGGACGTCGACCGTTGGAAACACCATATATTGCCAGGGGACACCATATATTTT. Translation: CASSYRDVDRWKHHILPGDTIYF.

The chain combines TRBV27 with TRBJ2-1; D gene unclear. The CDR3 extends over 11 amino acids. Germline V gives CDR1 MNHEY, CDR2 SMNVEV (reference sequence). Trimming shortened V by 4 bases and J by 5 bases, and 3 bases separated the two germline ends. The DNA of the CDR3 is TGTGCCAGCAGTTCTAACAATGAGCAGTTCTTC. This sequence encodes CASSSNNEQFF.

The chain uses TRBV5-1 and TRBJ2-3; 8 bases fit TRBD2. This CDR3 region has 16 residues. The germline CDR1 and CDR2 sequences are SGHRS and YFSETQ. Unmatched junction bases numbered 6, after V lost 0 bases and J lost 3 bases. Here the CDR3 reads CASSLGARGDTDTQYF. The CDR3 nucleotides are TGCGCCAGCAGCTTGGGGGCGCGGGGGGATACAGATACGCAGTATTTT.

This rearrangement joins TRBV18 to TRBJ2-1; the D is unclear. Germline V lookup: CDR1 KGHSH, CDR2 LQKENI. CDR3 size: 17 residues. V gave up 3 bases and J gave up 0 bases, with 15 bases separating them. Written as DNA, the CDR3 is TGTGCCAGCTCACCGCCCCCCTTCCGTAGCTCCTACAATGAGCAGTTCTTC. This sequence encodes CASSPPPFRSSYNEQFF. The variable domain in full, completed from reference TRBV18 and TRBJ2-1, reads NAGVMQNPRHLVRRRGQEARLRCSPMKGHSHVYWYRQLPEEGLKFMVYLQKENIIDESGMPKERFSAEFPKEGPSILRIQQVVRGDSAAYFCASSPPPFRSSYNEQFFGPGTRLTVL.

The chain recombines TRBV2 with TRBJ1-4; D remains unclear. V lost 4 bases and J lost 1, with 7 bases in between. The CDR3 length is 14 residues. The germline CDR1 and CDR2 sequences are SNHLY and FYNNEI. CDR3 coding DNA: TGTGCCAGCAGTGGAGGGAGAACTAATGAAAAACTGTTTTTT. Protein product: CASSGGRTNEKLFF. The complete variable domain, with remaining parts taken from reference TRBV2 and TRBJ1-4, reads EPEVTQTPSHQVTQMGQEVILRCVPISNHLYFYWYRQILGQKVEFLVSFYNNEISEKSEIFDDQFSVERPDGSNFTLKIRSTKLEDSAMYFCASSGGRTNEKLFFGSGTQLSVL.

V is TRBV7-9 and J is TRBJ2-5, with D possibly being TRBD1 (5 bases). The germline gives CDR1 SEHNR, CDR2 FQNEAQ (reference sequence). This CDR3 region has 15 residues. V lost 5 bases, J lost 1 base, and 14 bases lay in between. CDR3 in amino acids: CASSLGAPFQETQYF. The CDR3 nucleotides are TGTGCCAGCAGCCTAGGGGCCCCATTCCAAGAGACCCAGTACTTC.

The V call is TRBV6-1, the J call TRBJ1-2; D is uncertain. Trimming took off 4 bases at V and 3 bases at J, with 24 bases between the two ends. This CDR3 is 18 amino acids long. CDR1 and CDR2 (germline): MNHNS, SASEGT. The DNA of the CDR3 is TGTGCCAGCAGTGTAATTACCCTCACACCTGGTCGGGACTATGGCTACACCTTC. It translates to CASSVITLTPGRDYGYTF.

The chain couples TRBV14 to TRBJ2-7; no reliable D call. CDR1 and CDR2 from the germline V gene are SGHDN and FVKESK. Trimming left V 1 base short and J 4 bases short, with 11 bases between. The CDR3 is 14 amino acids. Here the CDR3 DNA reads TGTGCCAGCAGCCAAGCCCCAACGGTATACGAGCAGTACTTC. Protein product: CASSQAPTVYEQYF.

The chain employs TRBV2 and TRBJ2-3; weak D call: TRBD1 (6 bases). Germline V gene sequence: CDR1 SNHLY, CDR2 FYNNEI. The CDR3 extends over 14 amino acids. Between the trimmed V and J ends, which lost 6 bases and 4 bases, there was a span of 14 bases. In DNA form, the CDR3 reads TGTGCCAGCAGGGATACAGGGAATTCAGATACGCAGTATTTT. Encoded protein: CASRDTGNSDTQYF.

In this sample, this clone turned up once. The V call is TRBV18, the J call TRBJ1-4, with 9 bases aligning to TRBD1. The germline gives CDR1 KGHSH, CDR2 LQKENI. V lost 0 bases and J lost 7; bases outside the gene matches: 6. The CDR3 extends over 16 amino acids. The CDR3 loop is CASSPPVTGGPEKLFF. The CDR3 DNA reads as TGTGCCAGCTCACCACCAGTAACAGGGGGCCCTGAAAAACTGTTTTTT.

The chain combines TRBV19 with TRBJ2-7; 9 bases line up with TRBD2. V was pared by 4 bases and J by 5 bases, with 18 bases of the junction left unmatched. Germline lookup yields CDR1 LNHDA and CDR2 SQIVND (reference sequence). The CDR3 contains 18 residues. CDR3 region: CASSNRDIGREGPHEQYF. CDR3 nucleotide sequence: TGTGCCAGTAGTAACCGGGACATTGGGCGGGAGGGCCCTCACGAGCAGTACTTC.

The chain has TRBV2 and TRBJ1-1, with D perhaps matching TRBD1 (6 bases). V was pared by 8 bases and J by 4 bases, with 20 bases between. This CDR3 is 15 amino acids long. Germline V gives CDR1 SNHLY, CDR2 FYNNEI. CDR3 nucleotides: TGTGCCAGCGTTTACCAACAGGGAAGTTCCACTGAAGCTTTCTTT. Protein product: CASVYQQGSSTEAFF.

This rearrangement joins TRBV18 to TRBJ2-7, with D uncertain. V was trimmed by 4 bases and J by 6 bases, leaving 10 bases between them. The germline gives CDR1 KGHSH, CDR2 LQKENI. This CDR3 region has 12 residues. The chain's CDR3 is CASSRLFSEQYF. The CDR3 DNA sequence: TGTGCCAGCTCACGCTTATTCAGCGAGCAGTACTTC.

This sequence joins TRBV11-3 and TRBJ1-1; weak D call: TRBD1 (6 bases). This CDR3 comprises 15 residues. Between the trimmed V and J ends, which lost 6 bases and 0 bases, there was a span of 14 bases. Germline V lookup: CDR1 SGHNT, CDR2 YENEEA. For the CDR3, the DNA is TGTGCCAGCAGGTACCGGGACACCTTGAACACTGAAGCTTTCTTT. The encoded protein is CASRYRDTLNTEAFF.

V gene TRBV24-1 combines with J gene TRBJ1-2, with 7 nucleotides matching TRBD1. The ends lost 3 bases at V and 8 bases at J; junction bases unmatched: 8. Germline CDR1 reads KGHDR; CDR2 reads SFDVKD. The CDR3 loop spans 14 amino acids. In nucleotides, the CDR3 is TGTGCCACCAGTGATGCTACAGGGGCCGGAGGCTACACCTTC. Its protein is CATSDATGAGGYTF.

V gene TRBV2 combines with J gene TRBJ2-2, with 7 bases lining up with TRBD1. Germline V gene data show CDR1 as SNHLY and CDR2 as FYNNEI. This CDR3 region has 15 residues. V was clipped by 3 bases and J by 3 bases; unmatched bases: 4. CDR3 sequence reads: CASSDQGVDTGELFF. CDR3 nucleotides: TGTGCCAGCAGTGATCAGGGGGTCGACACCGGGGAGCTGTTTTTT.

The chain employs TRBV7-2 and TRBJ1-5; TRBD1 matches at 7 bases. V shed 5 bases, J shed 7 bases, and the junction held 5 bases outside the gene matches. The CDR3 extends over 13 amino acids. Germline lookup yields CDR1 SGHTA and CDR2 FQGNSA. In DNA, the CDR3 is TGTGCCAGCAGCATACAGGGGCGCCAGCCCCAGCATTTT. Its protein is CASSIQGRQPQHF.

The CDR3 bases are TGTGCCTGGAGTTTTCTTGGGGGGACCGGGGAGCTGTTTTTT. Protein product: CAWSFLGGTGELFF. This chain connects TRBV30 to TRBJ2-2; tentatively, D is TRBD2 (6 bases). The germline V gene has CDR1 GTSNPN and CDR2 SVGIG (reference sequence). Trimming removed 2 bases at V and 5 bases at J, with 12 bases between. There are 14 residues in the CDR3.